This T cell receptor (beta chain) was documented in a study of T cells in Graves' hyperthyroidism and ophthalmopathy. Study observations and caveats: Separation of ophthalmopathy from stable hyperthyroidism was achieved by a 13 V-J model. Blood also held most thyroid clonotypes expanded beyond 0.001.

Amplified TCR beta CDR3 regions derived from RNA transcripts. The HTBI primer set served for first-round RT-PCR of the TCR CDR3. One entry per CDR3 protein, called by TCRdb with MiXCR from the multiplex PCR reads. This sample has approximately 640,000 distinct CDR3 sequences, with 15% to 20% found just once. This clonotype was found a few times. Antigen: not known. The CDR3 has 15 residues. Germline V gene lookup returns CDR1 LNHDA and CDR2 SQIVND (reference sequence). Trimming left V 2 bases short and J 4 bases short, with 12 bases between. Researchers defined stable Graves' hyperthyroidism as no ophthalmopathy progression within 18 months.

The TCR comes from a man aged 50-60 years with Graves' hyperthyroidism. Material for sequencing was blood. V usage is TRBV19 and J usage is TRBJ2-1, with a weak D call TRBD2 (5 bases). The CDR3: CASSIRGRDYNEQFF. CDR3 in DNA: TGTGCCAGTAGTATAAGAGGGAGAGATTACAATGAGCAGTTCTTC.